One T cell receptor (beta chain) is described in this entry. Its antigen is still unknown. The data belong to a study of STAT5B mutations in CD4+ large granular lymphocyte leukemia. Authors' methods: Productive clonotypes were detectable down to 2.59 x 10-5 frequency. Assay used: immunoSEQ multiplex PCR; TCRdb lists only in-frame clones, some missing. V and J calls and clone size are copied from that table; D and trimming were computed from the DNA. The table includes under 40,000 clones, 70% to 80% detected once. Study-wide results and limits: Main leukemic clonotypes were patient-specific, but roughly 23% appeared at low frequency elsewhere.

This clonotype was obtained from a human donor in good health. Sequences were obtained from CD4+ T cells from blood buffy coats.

Here the CDR3 reads CSVGLWGSVTDTQYF. In DNA form, the CDR3 reads TGCAGCGTTGGTCTCTGGGGGTCCGTCACAGATACGCAGTATTTT. The chain employs TRBV29-1 and TRBJ2-3; the D call may be TRBD1 or TRBD2 (5 bases each). CDR3 length equals 15 residues. The germline V and J ends were trimmed by 4 bases and 2 bases, with 16 bases remaining between them. Germline CDR1 SQVTM, CDR2 ANQGSEA.